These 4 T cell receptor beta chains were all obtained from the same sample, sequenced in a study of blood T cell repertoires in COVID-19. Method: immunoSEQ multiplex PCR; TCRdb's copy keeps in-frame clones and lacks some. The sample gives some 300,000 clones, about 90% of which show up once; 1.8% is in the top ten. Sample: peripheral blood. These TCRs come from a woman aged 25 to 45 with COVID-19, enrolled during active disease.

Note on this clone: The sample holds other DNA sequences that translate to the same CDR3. The CDR3 DNA follows: TGTGCCAGCAGTTATAGACAGGCAGGAAACACCATATATTTT. Translated: CASSYRQAGNTIYF. The chain combines TRBV6-5 with TRBJ1-3, with a tentative D call TRBD1 (6 bases). Germline CDR1 reads MNHEY; CDR2 reads SVGAGI. This CDR3 has 14 amino acids. V was clipped by 3 bases and J by 4 bases, with 10 bases between them.

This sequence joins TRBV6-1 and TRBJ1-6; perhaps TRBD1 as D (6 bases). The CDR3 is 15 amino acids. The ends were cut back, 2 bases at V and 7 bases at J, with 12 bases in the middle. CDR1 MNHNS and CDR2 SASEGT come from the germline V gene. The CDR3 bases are TGTGCCAGCAGTGAACAGGGGTTCCAAAATTCACCCCTCCACTTT. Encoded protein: CASSEQGFQNSPLHF.

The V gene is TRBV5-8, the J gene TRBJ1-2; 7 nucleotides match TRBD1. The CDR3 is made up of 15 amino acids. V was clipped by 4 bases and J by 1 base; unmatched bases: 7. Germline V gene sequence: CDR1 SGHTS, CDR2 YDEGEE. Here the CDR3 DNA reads TGTGCCAGCAGCCCCTCCAGACAGGGTAACTATGGCTACACCTTC. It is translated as CASSPSRQGNYGYTF.

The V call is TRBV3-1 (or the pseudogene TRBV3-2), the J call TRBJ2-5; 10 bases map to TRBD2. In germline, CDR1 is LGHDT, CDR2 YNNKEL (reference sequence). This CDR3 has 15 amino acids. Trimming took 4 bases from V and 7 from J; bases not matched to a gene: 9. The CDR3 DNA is TGTGCCAGCAGCCCCGGTAGCGGGGGGCCCGTGACCCAGTACTTC. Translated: CASSPGSGGPVTQYF.